Ten or more counts support the clone carrying this T cell receptor (beta chain). Its antigen is not known. This sample stems from a study of molecular identifiers for immune sequencing clone quantification. Study information: The replicate experiment used RNA from approximately 20,000 or 100,000 naive CD8 cells. This RNA was split into five aliquots, and four of them were sequenced.

It was with previously described methods and listed TCR primers that bulk TCR libraries were made. Each CDR3 protein is one row after TCRdb ran MiXCR on the PCR reads. This sample yields roughly 630,000 distinct CDR3 sequences, of which less than 30% are seen a single time; 0.6% to 0.9% belongs to the top ten. J lost 5 bases, V lost 6 bases, and 12 bases had no gene match. The length of the CDR3 is 16 residues. The germline gives CDR1 MNHNS, CDR2 SASEGT. Overall study findings and caveats: Clonotypes surpassing 20 RNA copies contained over 98% of effector molecules, versus under 1% in naive cells.

The receptor's source is a human donor in good health. Some libraries in this study had Jurkat cell RNA spiked in. Sequenced sample: naive CD8+ T cells from blood, with Jurkat cell RNA spiked in. Subset defined: FACS-sorted CD8+CD4-CCR7+CD45RA+ naive T cells. The chain recombines TRBV6-1 with TRBJ2-5, with 10 bases lining up with TRBD1. Here the CDR3 reads CASSEDATGGWETQYF. CDR3 nucleotides: TGTGCCAGCAGCGAGGACGCGACAGGGGGCTGGGAGACCCAGTACTTC.